This TCR beta chain was captured in a study of blood T cell repertoires in COVID-19. Study at large: Whether acute or convalescent, the COVID-19 samples came from the United States, Italy and Spain. Sources were T cells, B-cell-depleted T cells, or PBMCs; the material itself was cDNA or gDNA.

V shed 7 bases, J shed 6 bases, and the junction held 11 bases outside the gene matches. Germline values: CDR1 MGHDK, CDR2 SYGVNS. This CDR3 comprises 14 residues. Participants' own reports of clinical history determined their cohort assignment. As processed by the authors: Estimates of nucleated cell counts were drawn from the amplification of reference gene primers. Only in-frame clones appear in the TCRdb table, and some are missing; sequencing was by immunoSEQ multiplex PCR. D and trimming come from the DNA, and the V and J calls and clone size come from that table. Of 330,000 or so clones listed, roughly 90% are singletons.

Material for sequencing was PBMCs or T cells enriched from blood (not recorded which). The rearrangement joins TRBV25-1 to TRBJ1-2; 7 bases are shared with TRBD1. This clonotype was sampled from a woman in her twenties or thirties who had recovered from COVID-19. CDR3 region: CASTPLGQANGYTF. For the CDR3, the DNA is TGTGCCAGCACTCCTCTCGGACAGGCGAATGGCTACACCTTC.